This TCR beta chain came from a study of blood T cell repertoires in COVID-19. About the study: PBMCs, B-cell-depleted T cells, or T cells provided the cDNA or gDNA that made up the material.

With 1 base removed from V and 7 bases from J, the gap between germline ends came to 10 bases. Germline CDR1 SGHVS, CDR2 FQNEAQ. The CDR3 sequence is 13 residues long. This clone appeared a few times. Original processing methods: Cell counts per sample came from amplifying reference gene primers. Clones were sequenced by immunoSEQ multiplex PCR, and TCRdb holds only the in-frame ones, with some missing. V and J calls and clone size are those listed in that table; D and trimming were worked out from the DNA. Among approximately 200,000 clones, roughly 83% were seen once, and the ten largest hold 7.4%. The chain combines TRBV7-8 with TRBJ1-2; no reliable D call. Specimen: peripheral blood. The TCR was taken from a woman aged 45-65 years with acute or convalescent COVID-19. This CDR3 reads CASSLGEGVGYTF. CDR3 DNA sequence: TGTGCCAGCAGCTTAGGGGAGGGCGTTGGCTACACCTTC.